This T cell receptor (beta chain) was retrieved from a study of blood T cell repertoires in COVID-19. Study-wide context: Samples taken during acute and convalescent COVID-19 were collected in the United States, Italy and Spain. PBMCs, B-cell-depleted T cells, or T cells provided the cDNA or gDNA that made up the material.

Original processing methods: Scientists estimated how many nucleated cells there were by amplifying reference gene primers. TCRdb's copy holds only in-frame clones and misses some; the assay was immunoSEQ multiplex PCR. The DNA was the basis for D and trimming; V, J and clone size are from that table. The data show some 130,000 clones, more than 70% seen once. The CDR3 consists of 16 residues. Germline V gene sequence: CDR1 SGDLS, CDR2 YYNGEE. V lost 3 bases to trimming and J lost 0 bases, with 10 bases between them. This clonotype was sampled from a man between 70 and 80 years old with acute or convalescent COVID-19. Sequenced: peripheral blood. The chain has TRBV9 and TRBJ1-6, with D perhaps TRBD1 (6 bases). CDR3 loop: CASSGQGSSYNSPLHF. The CDR3 region has the DNA TGTGCCAGCAGCGGGCAGGGGAGCTCCTATAATTCACCCCTCCACTTT.